This passage covers 5 T cell receptor beta chains from one sample sequenced in a study of blood T cell repertoires in COVID-19 (dated by TCRdb to 2019 to 2021). Libraries were constructed by the immunoSEQ multiplex PCR assay. The table was pulled from immuneACCESS by TCRdb, which kept in-frame rearrangements only. Such tables lose some clones; where checked, under half of the loss comes from unresolved V genes, and the rest has no known cause. The sample contains fewer than 200,000 clones, over 65% of them found a single time. Clones ranked in the top ten supply around 3% of the sample. Material: peripheral blood. The receptors stem from a woman older than 75 with acute or convalescent COVID-19.

This chain joins TRBV28 and TRBJ1-1; 11 bases fit TRBD1. V gave up 5 bases and J gave up 7 bases; unmatched junction bases: 9. CDR3 length: 15 amino acids. Germline V lookup: CDR1 MDHEN, CDR2 SYDVKM. CDR3 region: CASSLGGQGAREAFF. Here the CDR3 DNA reads TGTGCCAGCAGTCTGGGTGGACAGGGGGCGCGTGAAGCTTTCTTT.

CDR3 nucleotides: TGTGCCAGCAAAGCAGGGCCTTTTTCACCCCTCCACTTT. Amino acids: CASKAGPFSPLHF. The gene calls are TRBV27 and TRBJ1-6; TRBD1 is a possible D gene (5 bases). The CDR3 runs to 13 residues. Germline loops: CDR1 MNHEY, CDR2 SMNVEV (reference sequence). Between the trimmed V and J ends, which lost 7 bases and 9 bases, there was a span of 13 bases.

V usage is TRBV24-1 and J usage is TRBJ2-2; D may be TRBD2 (5 bases). The CDR3 is 16 amino acids. V lost 9 bases to trimming and J lost 4 bases, with 20 bases between them. Germline V lookup: CDR1 KGHDR, CDR2 SFDVKD. The CDR3 nucleotides are TGTGCCACCTCGGGCCGGCGTGGGAGTATCACCGGGGAGCTGTTTTTT. It translates to CATSGRRGSITGELFF.

A word on this clone: This specimen includes other DNA sequences encoding the same CDR3. V and J are TRBV18 and TRBJ1-1; D is possibly TRBD1 (6 bases). The CDR3 contains 13 residues. Between the trimmed V and J ends, which lost 6 bases and 1 base, there was a span of 9 bases. Per germline, CDR1 KGHSH and CDR2 LQKENI. CDR3 residues: CASSPTGNTEAFF. The CDR3 DNA reads TGTGCCAGCTCGCCGACAGGGAACACTGAAGCTTTCTTT.

CDR3 loop: CASTGGTEAFF. The CDR3 coding sequence is TGTGCCAGCACAGGGGGCACTGAAGCTTTCTTT. The J gene is TRBJ1-1, the V gene TRBV27; 7 bases are shared with TRBD1. There are 11 residues in the CDR3. Germline V lookup: CDR1 MNHEY, CDR2 SMNVEV (reference sequence). The ends lost 7 bases at V and 4 bases at J; junction bases unmatched: 0.